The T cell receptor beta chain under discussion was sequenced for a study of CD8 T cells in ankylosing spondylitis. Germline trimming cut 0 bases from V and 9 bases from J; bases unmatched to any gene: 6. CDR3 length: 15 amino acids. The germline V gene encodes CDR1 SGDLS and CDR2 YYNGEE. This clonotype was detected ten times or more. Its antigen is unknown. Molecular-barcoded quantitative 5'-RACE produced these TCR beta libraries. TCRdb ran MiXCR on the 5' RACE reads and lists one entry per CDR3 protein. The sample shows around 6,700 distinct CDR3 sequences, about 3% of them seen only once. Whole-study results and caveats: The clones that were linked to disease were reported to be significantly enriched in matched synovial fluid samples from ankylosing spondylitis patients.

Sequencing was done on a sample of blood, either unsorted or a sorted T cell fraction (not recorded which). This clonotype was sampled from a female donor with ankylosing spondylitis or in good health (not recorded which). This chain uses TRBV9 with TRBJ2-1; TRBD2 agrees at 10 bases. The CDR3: CASSVVSGGAGEQFF. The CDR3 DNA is TGTGCCAGCAGCGTAGTAAGCGGGGGGGCCGGTGAGCAGTTCTTC.